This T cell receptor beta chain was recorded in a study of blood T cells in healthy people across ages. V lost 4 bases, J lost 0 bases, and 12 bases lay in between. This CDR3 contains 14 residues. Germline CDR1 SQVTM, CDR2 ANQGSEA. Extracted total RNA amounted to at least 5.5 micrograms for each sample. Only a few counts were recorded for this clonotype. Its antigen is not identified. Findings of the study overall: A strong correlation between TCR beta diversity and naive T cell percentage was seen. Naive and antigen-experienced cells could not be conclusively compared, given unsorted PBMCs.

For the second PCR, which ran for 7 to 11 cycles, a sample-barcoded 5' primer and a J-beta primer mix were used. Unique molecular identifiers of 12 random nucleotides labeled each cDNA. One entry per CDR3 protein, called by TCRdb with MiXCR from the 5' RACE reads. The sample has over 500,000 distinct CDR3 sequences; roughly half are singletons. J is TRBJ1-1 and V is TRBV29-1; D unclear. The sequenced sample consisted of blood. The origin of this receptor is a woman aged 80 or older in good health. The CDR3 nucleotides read TGCAGCGTTGCCCTGACACTTATGAACACTGAAGCTTTCTTT. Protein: CSVALTLMNTEAFF.